This T cell receptor (beta chain) emerged from a study of post-analysis software for immune sequencing data. On this clonotype itself: Its specificity is unknown.

General study results and limits: Normalized Chao1 diversity was significantly reduced in patients versus controls. Co-batched samples clustered tightly together by F measure.

TCR beta cDNA libraries had unique molecular identifiers. TCRdb reprocessed the PCR reads with MiXCR, giving one entry per CDR3 protein. Of hundreds of thousands of distinct CDR3 sequences in the sample, approximately 50% were seen once. The clonotype originates from a girl aged 5-17 years with multiple sclerosis. Source material: blood.

Here the CDR3 reads CASSLTKESEQYF. DNA for the CDR3: TGTGCCAGCAGCTTAACGAAGGAGTCCGAGCAGTACTTC. V usage is TRBV7-3 and J usage is TRBJ2-7; D not certain. Between the trimmed V and J ends, which lost 0 bases and 6 bases, there was a span of 9 bases. The CDR3 has 13 residues. The germline gives CDR1 SGHTA, CDR2 FQGTGA.